The following is a T cell receptor (beta chain) sequence with its context. Germline V gives CDR1 SGHVS, CDR2 FQNEAQ. The V end was cut by 7 bases, the J end by 2 bases, with 15 bases between. The CDR3 runs 15 residues. Sequencing was performed with immunoSEQ multiplex PCR; in TCRdb, only in-frame clones are kept and a portion is missing. The sample consists of roughly 410,000 clones, around 87% of them appearing once. This specimen belongs to a study of blood T cell repertoires in COVID-19. The TCR comes from a woman aged 55-69 years with COVID-19, enrolled during active disease. V gene TRBV7-8 combines with J gene TRBJ2-1; TRBD2 is a possible D gene (5 bases). The sequenced sample was peripheral blood. The DNA for the CDR3 is TGTGCCAGCACCGAATTTCGGGGAACCTACAATGAGCAGTTCTTC. Protein sequence: CASTEFRGTYNEQFF. Full variable domain (outside the CDR3, taken from reference TRBV7-8 and TRBJ2-1): GAGVSQSPRYKVAKRGQDVALRCDPISGHVSLFWYQQALGQGPEFLTYFQNEAQLDKSGLPSDRFFAERPEGSVSTLKIQRTQQEDSAVYLCASTEFRGTYNEQFFGPGTRLTVL.